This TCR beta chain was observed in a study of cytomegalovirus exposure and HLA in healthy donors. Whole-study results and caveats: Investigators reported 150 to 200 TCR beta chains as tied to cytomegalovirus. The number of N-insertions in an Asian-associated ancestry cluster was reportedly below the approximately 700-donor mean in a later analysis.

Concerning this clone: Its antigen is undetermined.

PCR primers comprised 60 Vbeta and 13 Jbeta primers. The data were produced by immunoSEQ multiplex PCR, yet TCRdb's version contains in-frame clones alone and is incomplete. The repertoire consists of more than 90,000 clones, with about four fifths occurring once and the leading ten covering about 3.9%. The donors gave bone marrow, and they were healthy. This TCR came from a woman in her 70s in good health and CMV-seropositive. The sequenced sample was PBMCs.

In nucleotides, the CDR3 is TGTGCCAGCAGCTTTAGCTCCTACGAGCAGTACTTC. Translation: CASSFSSYEQYF. This chain links TRBV7-2 with TRBJ2-7; no firm D call. V dropped 3 bases and J dropped 0 bases, with 3 bases sitting between them. Germline CDR1 SGHTA, CDR2 FQGNSA. This CDR3 has 12 amino acids.